This TCR beta chain appears in the sequencing data of a study of blood T cell repertoires in COVID-19. TCRdb keeps only in-frame clones here, not all; method: immunoSEQ multiplex PCR. The sample includes tens of thousands of clones, 70% to 90% of them seen just once. The sample comprised peripheral blood. The clonotype comes from a man aged 50 or older with active or convalescent COVID-19.

The chain's CDR3 is CASSSPGTGGYEQYF. The CDR3, as DNA: TGTGCCAGCAGCTCACCCGGGACAGGGGGCTACGAGCAGTACTTC. This chain links TRBV7-2 with TRBJ2-7, with TRBD1 matching over 11 bases. The germline V gene has CDR1 SGHTA and CDR2 FQGNSA. J was trimmed by 3 bases and V by 4 bases; bases with no gene match: 5. The CDR3 runs to 15 residues.